Listed here are 16 T cell receptor beta chains from one sample, sequenced in a study of shared clonotypes between healthy human individuals. Repertoires were generated with immunoSEQ multiplex PCR, while TCRdb's copy carries only in-frame clones and drops some. The sample holds 900,000 to 1,200,000 clones, approximately 78% seen once. Sequencing was performed on memory CD4+ T cells from PBMCs. As to subset: CD45RA-negative fraction. The receptors were gathered from a man aged 18 to 29 in good health. Some clones in this sample may be carry-over from other donors' samples.

The chain joins TRBV5-4 to TRBJ2-7; D gene unclear. The ends were cut back, 3 bases at V and 7 bases at J, with 11 bases in the middle. There are 12 residues in the CDR3. Germline loops: CDR1 SGHNT, CDR2 YYREEE (reference sequence). The DNA for the CDR3 is TGTGCCAGCAGCTCTGGGCCCGGGGAGCAGTACTTC. This codes for CASSSGPGEQYF.

This chain connects TRBV6-5 to TRBJ2-3; the D is unclear. Germline CDR1 and CDR2: MNHEY and SVGAGI. This CDR3 has 11 amino acids. The V and J ends lost 10 bases and 3 bases respectively, with 8 bases between them. The CDR3 here is CATTKTDTQYF. CDR3 in DNA: TGTGCCACCACAAAAACAGATACGCAGTATTTT.

CDR3 nucleotide sequence: TGTGCCAGCAGCCAAGCGATGAGCTCCTACAATGAGCAGTTCTTC. Translating it yields CASSQAMSSYNEQFF. The gene calls are TRBV14 and TRBJ2-1; no reliable D call. CDR1 SGHDN and CDR2 FVKESK come from the germline V gene. V lost 1 base, J lost 0 bases, and 7 bases lay in between. This CDR3 is 15 amino acids long.

The gene calls are TRBV5-1 and TRBJ1-2; maybe TRBD1 (5 bases). The CDR3 covers 14 residues. CDR1 is SGHRS, CDR2 YFSETQ, per germline. Trimming shortened V by 7 bases and J by 2 bases, and 15 bases separated the two germline ends. The CDR3, as DNA: TGCGCCAGCTCCACGCAGGGCGAGAACTATGGCTACACCTTC. Residues: CASSTQGENYGYTF.

This clone was counted only a few times. The J gene is TRBJ1-6, the V gene TRBV6-1, with TRBD1 matching 7 bases. CDR1 and CDR2 (germline): MNHNS, SASEGT. The length of the CDR3 is 14 residues. V dropped 6 bases and J dropped 9; count of bases not matched to a gene: 8. The CDR3 nucleotides are TGTGCCAGCAGCCCCGGGACAGAAGGTTCACCCCTCCACTTT. Its translation: CASSPGTEGSPLHF.

The chain uses TRBV5-4 and TRBJ1-4, with 7 bases lining up with TRBD1. The J segment lost 12 bases and the V segment lost 3 bases, leaving 5 bases of the junction unmatched. The CDR3 has 12 residues. CDR1 and CDR2 (germline): SGHNT, YYREEE (reference sequence). The CDR3 reads CASSWDRGELFF. The CDR3 coding sequence is TGTGCCAGCAGCTGGGACAGAGGGGAACTGTTTTTT. Full variable domain (rest looked up from reference TRBV5-4 and TRBJ1-4): ETGVTQSPTHLIKTRGQQVTLRCSSQSGHNTVSWYQQALGQGPQFIFQYYREEENGRGNFPPRFSGLQFPNYSSELNVNALELDDSALYLCASSWDRGELFFGSGTQLSVL.

This rearrangement joins TRBV5-4 to TRBJ2-1; D unresolved. CDR3 length: 14 residues. Trimming took 6 bases from V and 1 from J, leaving 11 bases between them. The germline V gene encodes CDR1 SGHNT and CDR2 YYREEE (reference sequence). The CDR3 sequence is CASTDDASYNEQFF. CDR3 coding DNA: TGTGCCAGCACCGATGATGCGTCCTACAATGAGCAGTTCTTC.

This chain joins TRBV4-1 and TRBJ2-3; 12 bases agree with TRBD2. The CDR3 is 18 amino acids. Germline V gives CDR1 MGHRA, CDR2 YSYEKL. Germline trimming cut 1 base from V and 0 bases from J; bases unmatched to any gene: 5. Here the CDR3 DNA reads TGCGCCAGCAGCCAAGTCCGAGGGACTAGCGGGAGCACAGATACGCAGTATTTT. It specifies CASSQVRGTSGSTDTQYF.

The V and J genes are TRBV2 and TRBJ2-5; TRBD2 matches at 16 bases. The germline V gene encodes CDR1 SNHLY and CDR2 FYNNEI. There are 17 residues in the CDR3. The junction had 5 bases not matched to a gene; V was cut back by 5 bases and J by 2 bases. In DNA form, the CDR3 reads TGTGCCAGCAGTACCGGGACTAGCGGGAGGGCACAAGAGACCCAGTACTTC. It encodes CASSTGTSGRAQETQYF.

The chain combines TRBV5-1 with TRBJ1-1; the match to TRBD1 covers 9 bases. The CDR3 contains 16 residues. The germline gives CDR1 SGHRS, CDR2 YFSETQ. With 1 base clipped from V and 0 bases from J, the junction kept 4 bases outside the gene matches. Written as DNA, the CDR3 is TGCGCCAGCAGCTTGATAACAGGGGGCCTGAACACTGAAGCTTTCTTT. Its protein is CASSLITGGLNTEAFF. The full variable domain, in which reference TRBV5-1 and TRBJ1-1 provide the parts outside the CDR3, is KAGVTQTPRYLIKTRGQQVTLSCSPISGHRSVSWYQQTPGQGLQFLFEYFSETQRNKGNFPGRFSGRQFSNSRSEMNVSTLELGDSALYLCASSLITGGLNTEAFFGQGTRLTVV.

This clone came up a few times. The V and J genes are TRBV2 and TRBJ2-3; tentative D call: TRBD1 (6 bases). Germline-derived CDR1 and CDR2 are SNHLY and FYNNEI. This CDR3 has 17 amino acids. Trimming cost V 5 bases and J 2 bases, with 20 bases left between them. The CDR3 spells CASSWPREGQITDTQYF. The DNA for the CDR3 is TGTGCCAGCAGTTGGCCTCGGGAAGGACAGATCACAGATACGCAGTATTTT.

Worth noting for this clone: This sample includes further DNA sequences coding for the same CDR3. V gene TRBV5-1 combines with J gene TRBJ2-1; 7 bases align to TRBD2. Germline assignment: CDR1 SGHRS and CDR2 YFSETQ. V shed 0 bases and J 4 bases; nucleotides not matched to a gene: 1. CDR3 length: 14 amino acids. The CDR3 here is CASSLGTSYNEQFF. In DNA, the CDR3 is TGCGCCAGCAGCTTGGGGACTAGTTACAATGAGCAGTTCTTC.

This clone was found a few times. This chain connects TRBV11-3 to TRBJ2-4, with no clear D. The CDR3 contains 14 residues. Germline CDR1 is SGHNT and CDR2 is YENEEA. The germline V and J ends were trimmed by 5 bases and 1 base, with 9 bases remaining between them. In DNA, the CDR3 is TGTGCCAGCAGCCCCGGACGCGCCAAAAACATTCAGTACTTC. This sequence encodes CASSPGRAKNIQYF.

The J gene is TRBJ2-1, the V gene TRBV7-3, with 9 bases identical to TRBD2. In germline, CDR1 is SGHTA, CDR2 FQGTGA. The V gene end was trimmed by 2 bases and the J gene end by 8 bases; junction bases not matched to a gene: 7. The CDR3 totals 15 residues. The DNA of the CDR3 is TGTGCCAGCAGCTTAGCTAGCGGGAATTACGATGAGCAGTTCTTC. Its translation is CASSLASGNYDEQFF.

This chain connects TRBV11-1 to TRBJ1-5, with 9 bases matching TRBD1. This CDR3 has 15 residues. With V trimmed by 5 bases and J by 2 bases, 4 bases remained unmatched. Germline V gives CDR1 SGHAT, CDR2 FQDESV (reference sequence). DNA of the CDR3: TGTGCCAGCAGCCTGGGACAGGGCGGCAATCAGCCCCAGCATTTT. Encoded protein: CASSLGQGGNQPQHF.

Comment on this clone: A much more abundant neighbour one base away suggests this may be a read error. V is TRBV5-6 and J is TRBJ2-7, with 7 bases lining up with TRBD2. Trimming removed 1 base from V and 9 bases from J; junction bases left unmatched: 10. This CDR3 spans 14 amino acids. The V gene's germline CDR1 is SGHDT and CDR2 YYEEEE. The CDR3 DNA sequence: TGTGCCAGCAGCTTGAGGGCGGGAGCGCGCGGGCAGTACTTC. As protein: CASSLRAGARGQYF.